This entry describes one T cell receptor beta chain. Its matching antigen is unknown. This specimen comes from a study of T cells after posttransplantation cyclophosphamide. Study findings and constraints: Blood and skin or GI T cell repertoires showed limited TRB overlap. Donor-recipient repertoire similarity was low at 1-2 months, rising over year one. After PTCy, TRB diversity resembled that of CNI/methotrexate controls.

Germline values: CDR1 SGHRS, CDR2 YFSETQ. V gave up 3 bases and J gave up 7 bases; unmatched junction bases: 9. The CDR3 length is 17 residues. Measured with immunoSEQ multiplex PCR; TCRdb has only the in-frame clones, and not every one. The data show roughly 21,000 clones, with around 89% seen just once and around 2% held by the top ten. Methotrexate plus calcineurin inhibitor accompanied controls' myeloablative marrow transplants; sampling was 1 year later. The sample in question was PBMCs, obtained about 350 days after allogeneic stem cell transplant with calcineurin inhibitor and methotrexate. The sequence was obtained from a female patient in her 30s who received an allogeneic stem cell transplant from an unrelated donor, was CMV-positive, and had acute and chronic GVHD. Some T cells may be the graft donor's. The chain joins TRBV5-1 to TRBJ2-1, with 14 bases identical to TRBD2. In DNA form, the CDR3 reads TGCGCCAGCAGCTCCCGCCTGACTAGCGGGAGGGTGAATGAGCAGTTCTTC. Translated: CASSSRLTSGRVNEQFF.